Sequencing of this T cell receptor beta chain was carried out in a study of T cell repertoires in cytomegalovirus infection. For the study at large: Public signatures in TCR beta pointed to CMV infection and matching HLA type.

TCRdb used MiXCR to reprocess the reads, holding one entry per CDR3 protein. The sample lists roughly 700,000 distinct CDR3 sequences; roughly 36% were seen once. Remarks on this clonotype: The antigen is undetermined.

Germline V CDR1 and CDR2: MNHNS, SASEGT. The CDR3 is 11 residues long. Trimming stripped 6 bases from V and 8 bases from J, with 8 bases between. This sequence was found in a human donor in good health (CMV status not recorded). Some clones in this sample may be carry-over from other donors' samples. The rearrangement links TRBV6-1 to TRBJ2-4, with TRBD2 as a possible D gene (5 bases). The starting material was cultured PBMCs, obtained from culture after CMV antigen stimulation. This chain's CDR3 is CASRTGDIQYF. The CDR3 DNA reads TGTGCCAGCAGAACCGGGGACATTCAGTACTTC.